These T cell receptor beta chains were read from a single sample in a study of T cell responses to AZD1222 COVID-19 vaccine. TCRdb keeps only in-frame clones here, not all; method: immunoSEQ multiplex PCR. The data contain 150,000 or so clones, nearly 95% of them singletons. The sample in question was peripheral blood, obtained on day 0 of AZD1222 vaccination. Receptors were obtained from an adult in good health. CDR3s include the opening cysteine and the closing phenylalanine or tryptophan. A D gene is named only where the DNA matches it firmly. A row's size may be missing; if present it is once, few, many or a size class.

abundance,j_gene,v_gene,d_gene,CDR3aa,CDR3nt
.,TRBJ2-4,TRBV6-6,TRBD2,CASSPSGGELAKNIQYF,TGTGCCAGCAGTCCATCGGGGGGGGAACTAGCCAAAAACATTCAGTACTTC
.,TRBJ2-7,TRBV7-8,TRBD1,CASSPRPGQGGPSYEQYF,TGTGCCAGCAGCCCTCGACCGGGACAAGGGGGCCCGTCCTACGAGCAGTACTTC
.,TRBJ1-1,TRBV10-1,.,CASSESKAGYTEAFF,TGCGCCAGCAGTGAGTCAAAGGCGGGCTACACTGAAGCTTTCTTT
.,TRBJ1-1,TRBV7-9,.,CASSSLSSTSAEAFF,TGTGCCAGCAGCTCTTTGTCTAGTACCAGCGCTGAAGCTTTCTTT
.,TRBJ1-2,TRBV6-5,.,CASSYAEGPDYGYTF,TGTGCCAGCAGTTACGCGGAGGGGCCCGACTATGGCTACACCTTC
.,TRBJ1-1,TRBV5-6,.,CASKLGSPVGEAFF,TGTGCCTCCAAATTGGGGTCCCCGGTGGGTGAAGCTTTCTTT
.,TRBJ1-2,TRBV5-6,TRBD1,CASSLSGQGTYGYTF,TGTGCCAGCAGCTTGTCGGGACAGGGGACCTATGGCTACACCTTC
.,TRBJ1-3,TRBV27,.,CASSPKYDSGNTIYF,TGTGCCAGCAGTCCCAAGTACGACTCTGGAAACACCATATATTTT
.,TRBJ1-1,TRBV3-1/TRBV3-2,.,CASSQDGVGTEAFF,TGTGCCAGCAGCCAAGATGGAGTAGGGACTGAAGCTTTCTTT
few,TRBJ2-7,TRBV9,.,CASSPRGLTYEQYF,TGTGCCAGCAGCCCCCGGGGTCTCACCTACGAGCAGTACTTC
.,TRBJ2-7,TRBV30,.,CALGRTYEQYF,TGTGCATTAGGTAGGACCTACGAGCAGTACTTC
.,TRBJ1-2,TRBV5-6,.,CASSASRELDYGYTF,TGTGCCAGCAGCGCCTCCAGGGAGCTCGACTATGGCTACACCTTC
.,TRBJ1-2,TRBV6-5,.,CASSYAPERYGYTF,TGTGCCAGCAGTTACGCACCGGAGCGGTATGGCTACACCTTC
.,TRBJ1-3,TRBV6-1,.,CASSEWDGNSGNTIYF,TGTGCCAGCAGTGAGTGGGACGGGAACTCTGGAAACACCATATATTTT
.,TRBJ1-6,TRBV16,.,CASSQPDYNSPLHF,TGTGCCAGCAGCCAACCGGATTATAATTCACCCCTCCACTTT
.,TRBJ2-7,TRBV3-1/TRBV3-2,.,CASSQGSGTFYEQYF,TGTGCCAGCAGCCAAGGGTCCGGGACTTTTTACGAGCAGTACTTC
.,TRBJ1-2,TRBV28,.,CASTAWSGREKDGYTF,TGTGCCAGCACCGCGTGGTCGGGCAGGGAGAAGGATGGCTACACCTTC
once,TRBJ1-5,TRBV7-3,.,CASSLTGASNQPQHF,TGTGCCAGCAGCTTAACAGGGGCAAGCAATCAGCCCCAGCATTTT
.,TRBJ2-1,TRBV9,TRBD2,CASSVPSGRERLFF,TGTGCCAGCAGCGTTCCTAGCGGGAGGGAACGCCTGTTCTTC
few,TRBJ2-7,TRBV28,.,CASSPYPGPRYEQYF,TGTGCCAGCAGTCCTTACCCAGGGCCTAGGTACGAGCAGTACTTC
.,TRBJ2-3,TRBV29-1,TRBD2,CSVEVVLAGVPASAASQYF,TGCAGCGTTGAGGTAGTGCTAGCGGGAGTCCCAGCCTCCGCTGCTTCGCAGTATTTT
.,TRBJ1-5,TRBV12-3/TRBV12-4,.,CASSLGSNQPQHF,TGTGCCAGCAGTTTAGGCAGCAATCAGCCCCAGCATTTT
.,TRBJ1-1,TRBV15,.,CATSRDFLKTTATEAFF,TGTGCCACCAGCAGAGATTTCTTGAAGACGACAGCCACTGAAGCTTTCTTT
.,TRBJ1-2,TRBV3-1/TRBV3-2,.,CASSPGSGPEAYGYTF,TGTGCCAGCAGCCCAGGAAGCGGGCCGGAGGCCTATGGCTACACCTTC
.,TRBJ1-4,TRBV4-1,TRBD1,CASSQLARQGPLTTNEKLFF,TGCGCCAGCAGCCAGCTAGCGAGACAGGGCCCCCTTACAACTAATGAAAAACTGTTTTTT
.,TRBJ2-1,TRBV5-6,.,CASSFGLNNEQFF,TGTGCCAGCAGCTTCGGACTTAACAATGAGCAGTTCTTC
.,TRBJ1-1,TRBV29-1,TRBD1,CSGGQGRTEAFF,TGCAGCGGGGGACAGGGACGCACTGAAGCTTTCTTT
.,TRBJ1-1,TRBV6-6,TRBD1,CASSTRQGATEAFF,TGTGCCAGCAGTACCCGACAGGGGGCGACTGAAGCTTTCTTT
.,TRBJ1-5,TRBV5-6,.,CASSYRDHNQPQHF,TGTGCCAGCAGCTACCGGGACCACAATCAGCCCCAGCATTTT
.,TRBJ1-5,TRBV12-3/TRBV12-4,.,CASSGVSNQPQHF,TGTGCCAGCAGCGGGGTTAGCAATCAGCCCCAGCATTTT
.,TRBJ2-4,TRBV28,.,CASMTSVNIQYF,TGTGCCAGCATGACGAGTGTAAACATTCAGTACTTC
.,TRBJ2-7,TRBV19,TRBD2,CASRTSGSYEQYF,TGTGCCAGTAGGACTAGCGGGAGTTACGAGCAGTACTTC
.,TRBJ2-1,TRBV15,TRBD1,CATRLAAGQGAYEQFF,TGTGCCACCAGGCTAGCCGCGGGACAGGGGGCATATGAGCAGTTCTTC
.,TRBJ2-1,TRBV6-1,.,CASSEVQGNLNEQFF,TGTGCCAGCAGTGAAGTTCAAGGGAATCTCAATGAGCAGTTCTTC
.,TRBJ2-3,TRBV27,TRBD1,CASSLFSQGAPDTQYF,TGTGCCAGCAGTTTATTTTCGCAGGGGGCTCCAGATACGCAGTATTTT
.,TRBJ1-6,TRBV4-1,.,CASSQWEGFNSPLHF,TGCGCCAGCAGCCAATGGGAAGGGTTTAATTCACCCCTCCACTTT
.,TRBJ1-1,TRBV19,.,CASSIVNTEAFF,TGTGCCAGTAGTATTGTGAACACTGAAGCTTTCTTT
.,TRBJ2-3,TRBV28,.,CASTRPSTDTQYF,TGTGCCAGCACCCGACCAAGCACAGATACGCAGTATTTT
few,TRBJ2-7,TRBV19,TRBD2,CASSRRTSGDTYEQYF,TGTGCCAGTAGTAGACGGACTAGCGGGGACACCTACGAGCAGTACTTC
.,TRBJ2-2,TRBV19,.,CASSQTHNTGELFF,TGTGCCAGTAGTCAGACTCATAACACCGGGGAGCTGTTTTTT